The following is a TCR beta chain sequence with its context. The specificity of this receptor is unknown. No base quality values were provided; no much bigger clone lies one nucleotide off. The donors belonged to the validation cohort of over a hundred subjects, which was separate from the roughly 700-subject first cohort. Libraries were built with the immunoSEQ multiplex PCR assay. The authors' analysis ran thus. A statistical classification framework was built for diagnosing cytomegalovirus status from the catalog of TCR beta chain sequences. Drawn from immuneACCESS, this table holds only the in-frame rearrangements with V and J called that TCRdb kept. Clones are partly lost; checked studies trace under half to an unresolved V gene and leave the rest unexplained. V and J calls and clone size are as listed in that table; D and trimming were resolved from the DNA. This sample has about 65,000 clones in its table, and around 96% of those were observed once. The leading ten clones occupy 4% to 5.5% of the sample.

The data stem from a study of cytomegalovirus exposure and HLA in healthy donors (dated by TCRdb to the late 2010s). Concerning the study at large: The 666 repertoires of the first cohort and the 110 or so validation repertoires were produced on the same platform, according to a later analysis. The study aimed to test whether cataloging public T cell receptors could reveal signatures of past pathogen exposure. Along with the approximately 650-subject first cohort, a separate validation cohort of over 90 different subjects was used. To predict cytomegalovirus infection status, the study combined high-throughput TCR immunosequencing, statistical association of individual TCRs with disease status, and machine learning.

Summary of the overall study and its limitations: Most TCR sequences were seen in very few donors, while some public TCRs were found in many individuals. The classifier was reported to diagnose cytomegalovirus status with high specificity and sensitivity in both the original cohort and the validation cohort. The authors suggested that the approach could potentially be extended to other disease states and immunological phenotypes. In vitro tests confirmed that three of the cytomegalovirus-associated TCR beta chains recognize cytomegalovirus antigens. The study gave a list of under 200 TCR beta chains associated with cytomegalovirus. A later analysis found that TCRs clustered in the first cohort also tended to co-occur in the roughly 120 validation repertoires, with more than 90% of cluster scores above 0. A later analysis had no HLA typing for the validation cohort, so co-occurrence there was scored across all 130 or so repertoires.

Including the terminal cysteine and phenylalanine, the CDR3 comprises 13 residues. Only the CDR3 portion is preserved as DNA: 39 bases, with reading frame beginning at the first base. V loses 5 bases, J loses 9 bases, and the germline ends lie 16 bases apart. Taken from the germline V gene, the CDR1 and CDR2 loops are SGHTA and FQGTGA. Sequenced input: PBMCs. Here the chain combines TRBV7-3 and TRBJ1-1, and TRBD1 may be the D gene, going by 6 matching bases. The source of this sequence is a man aged 18 to 35 in good health and CMV-seropositive. The CDR3 here reads CASSPNGQTQAFF. The DNA sequence is given as TGTGCCAGCAGCCCCAACGGACAGACCCAAGCTTTCTTT.